This TCR beta chain was retrieved from a study of T cell responses to AZD1222 COVID-19 vaccine. CDR3 length: 15 residues. The V gene's germline CDR1 is SGHVS and CDR2 FNYEAQ. Trimming shortened V by 5 bases and J by 2 bases, and 13 bases separated the two germline ends. Findings and caveats of the study: White British donors predominated, females outnumbered males, and clonal diversity was possibly underestimated.

TCRdb's copy holds only in-frame clones and misses some; the assay was immunoSEQ multiplex PCR. This sample has fewer than 65,000 clones, with approximately 79% found just once. Turning to this clone: Its specificity is not known.

This rearrangement joins TRBV7-6 to TRBJ1-3, with D unresolved. The specimen was peripheral blood, collected on day 0 of AZD1222 vaccination. The receptor comes from an adult in good health. The CDR3 DNA reads as TGTGCCAGCAGCCCGCCCGGGAGCGCTGGAAACACCATATATTTT. It yields the protein CASSPPGSAGNTIYF.